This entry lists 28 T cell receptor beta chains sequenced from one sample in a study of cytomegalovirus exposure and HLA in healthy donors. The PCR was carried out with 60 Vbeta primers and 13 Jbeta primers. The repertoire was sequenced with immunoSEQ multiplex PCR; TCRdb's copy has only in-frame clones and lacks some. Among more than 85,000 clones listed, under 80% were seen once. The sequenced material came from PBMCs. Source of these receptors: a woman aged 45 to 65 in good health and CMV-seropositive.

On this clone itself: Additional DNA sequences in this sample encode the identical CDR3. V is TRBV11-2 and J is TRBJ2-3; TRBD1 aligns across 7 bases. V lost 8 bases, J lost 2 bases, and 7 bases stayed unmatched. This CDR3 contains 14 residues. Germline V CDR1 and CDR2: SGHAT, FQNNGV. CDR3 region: CASSPGQHTDTQYF. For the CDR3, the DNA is TGTGCCAGCTCGCCGGGACAGCACACAGATACGCAGTATTTT.

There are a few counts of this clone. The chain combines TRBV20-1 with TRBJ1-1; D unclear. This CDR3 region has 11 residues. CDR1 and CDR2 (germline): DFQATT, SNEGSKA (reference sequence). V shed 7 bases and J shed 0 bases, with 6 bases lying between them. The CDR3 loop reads CSGTVNTEAFF. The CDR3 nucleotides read TGCAGTGGTACGGTGAACACTGAAGCTTTCTTT.

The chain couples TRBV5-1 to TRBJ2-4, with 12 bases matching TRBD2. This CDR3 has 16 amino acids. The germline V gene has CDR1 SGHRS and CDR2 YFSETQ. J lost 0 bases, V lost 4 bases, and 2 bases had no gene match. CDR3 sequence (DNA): TGCGCCAGCAGCCCTAGCGGGGGGGTAGCCAAAAACATTCAGTACTTC. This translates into CASSPSGGVAKNIQYF.

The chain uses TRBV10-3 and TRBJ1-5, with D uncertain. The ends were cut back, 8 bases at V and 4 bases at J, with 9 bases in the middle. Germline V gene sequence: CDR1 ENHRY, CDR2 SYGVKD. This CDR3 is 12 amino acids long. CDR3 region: CAISADNQPQHF. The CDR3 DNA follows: TGTGCCATCTCGGCGGATAATCAGCCCCAGCATTTT.

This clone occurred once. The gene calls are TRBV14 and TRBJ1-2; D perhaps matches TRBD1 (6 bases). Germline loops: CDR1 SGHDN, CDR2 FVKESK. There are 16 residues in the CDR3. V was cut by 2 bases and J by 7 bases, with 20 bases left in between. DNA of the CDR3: TGTGCCAGCAGCCAAAGAGGGGGACGGACCTTCGGTGGCTACACCTTC. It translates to CASSQRGGRTFGGYTF.

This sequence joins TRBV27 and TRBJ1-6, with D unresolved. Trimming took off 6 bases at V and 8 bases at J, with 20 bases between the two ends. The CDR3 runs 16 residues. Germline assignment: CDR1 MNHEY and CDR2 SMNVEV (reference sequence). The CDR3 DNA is TGTGCCAGCAGCCCCCTTGGGCGGGGTGACGATTCACCCCTCCACTTT. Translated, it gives CASSPLGRGDDSPLHF.

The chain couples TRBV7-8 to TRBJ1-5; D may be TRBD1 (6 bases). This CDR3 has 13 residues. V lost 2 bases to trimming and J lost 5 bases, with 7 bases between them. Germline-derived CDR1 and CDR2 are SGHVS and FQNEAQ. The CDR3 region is CASSLNRDQPQHF. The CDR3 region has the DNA TGTGCCAGCAGCTTAAACAGGGATCAGCCCCAGCATTTT.

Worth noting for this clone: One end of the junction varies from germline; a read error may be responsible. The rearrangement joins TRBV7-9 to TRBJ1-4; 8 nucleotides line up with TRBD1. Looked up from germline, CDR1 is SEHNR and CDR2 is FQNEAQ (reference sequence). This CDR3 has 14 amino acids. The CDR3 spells CSSSLRQGNEKLFF. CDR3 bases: TGTTCCAGCAGCCTTAGACAGGGGAATGAAAAACTGTTTTTT.

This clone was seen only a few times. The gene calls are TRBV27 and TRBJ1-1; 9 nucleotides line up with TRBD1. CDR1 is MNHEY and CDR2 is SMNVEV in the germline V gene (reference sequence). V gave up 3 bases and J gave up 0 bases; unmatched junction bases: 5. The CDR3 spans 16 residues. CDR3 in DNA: TGTGCCAGCAGTTTTTACAGGGGGCACGTGAACACTGAAGCTTTCTTT. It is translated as CASSFYRGHVNTEAFF.

The CDR3, as DNA: TGTGCCAGCAGCTCTGGACAGGGCGGCACCGGGGAGCTGTTTTTT. This encodes CASSSGQGGTGELFF. The gene calls are TRBV7-6 and TRBJ2-2; 8 nucleotides match TRBD1. With V trimmed by 4 bases and J by 4 bases, 5 bases remained unmatched. CDR1 SGHVS and CDR2 FNYEAQ come from the germline V gene. The CDR3 is made up of 15 amino acids.

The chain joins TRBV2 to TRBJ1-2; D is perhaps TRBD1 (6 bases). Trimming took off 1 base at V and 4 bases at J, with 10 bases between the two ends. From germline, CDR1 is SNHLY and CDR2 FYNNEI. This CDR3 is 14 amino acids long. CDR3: CASSEGYRVYGYTF. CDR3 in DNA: TGTGCCAGCAGTGAAGGGTACAGGGTCTATGGCTACACCTTC.

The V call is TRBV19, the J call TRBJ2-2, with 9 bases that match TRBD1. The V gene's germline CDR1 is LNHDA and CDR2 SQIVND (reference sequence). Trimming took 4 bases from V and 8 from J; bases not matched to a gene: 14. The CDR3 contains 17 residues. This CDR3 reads CASSRKGTGQDRGELFF. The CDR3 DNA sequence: TGTGCCAGTAGTAGAAAGGGGACAGGGCAAGATAGAGGGGAGCTGTTTTTT.

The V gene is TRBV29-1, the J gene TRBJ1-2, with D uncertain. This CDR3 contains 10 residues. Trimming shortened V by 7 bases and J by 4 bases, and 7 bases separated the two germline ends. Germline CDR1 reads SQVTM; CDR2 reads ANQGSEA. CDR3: CSDSGYGYTF. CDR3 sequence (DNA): TGCAGCGACAGTGGCTATGGCTACACCTTC. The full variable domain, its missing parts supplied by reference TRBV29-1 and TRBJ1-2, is SAVISQKPSRDICQRGTSLTIQCQVDSQVTMMFWYRQQPGQSLTLIATANQGSEATYESGFVIDKFPISRPNLTFSTLTVSNMSPEDSSIYLCSDSGYGYTFGSGTRLTVV.

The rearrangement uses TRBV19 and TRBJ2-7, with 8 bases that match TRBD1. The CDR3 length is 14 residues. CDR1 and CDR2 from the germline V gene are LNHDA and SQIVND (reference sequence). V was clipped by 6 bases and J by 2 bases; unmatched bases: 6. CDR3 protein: CASSLGTGTYEQYF. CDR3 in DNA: TGTGCCAGTAGCCTCGGGACAGGAACCTACGAGCAGTACTTC.

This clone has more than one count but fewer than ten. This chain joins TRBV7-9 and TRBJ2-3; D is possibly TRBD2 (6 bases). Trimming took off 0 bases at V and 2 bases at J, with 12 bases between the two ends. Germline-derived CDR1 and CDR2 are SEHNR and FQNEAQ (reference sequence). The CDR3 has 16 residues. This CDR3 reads CASSLARGLATDTQYF. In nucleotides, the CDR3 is TGTGCCAGCAGCTTAGCGAGGGGACTCGCCACAGATACGCAGTATTTT.

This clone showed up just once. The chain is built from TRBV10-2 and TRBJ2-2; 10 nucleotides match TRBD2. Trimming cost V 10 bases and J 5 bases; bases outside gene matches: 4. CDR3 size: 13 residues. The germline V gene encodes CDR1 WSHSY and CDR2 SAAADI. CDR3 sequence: CATAGGPTGELFF. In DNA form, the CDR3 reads TGCGCCACAGCGGGAGGGCCGACCGGGGAGCTGTTTTTT.

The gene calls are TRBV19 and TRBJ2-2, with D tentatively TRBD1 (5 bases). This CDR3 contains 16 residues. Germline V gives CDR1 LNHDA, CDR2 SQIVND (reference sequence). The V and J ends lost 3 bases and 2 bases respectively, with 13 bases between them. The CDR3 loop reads CASSMVWGLNTGELFF. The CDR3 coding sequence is TGTGCCAGTAGTATGGTTTGGGGCCTCAACACCGGGGAGCTGTTTTTT.

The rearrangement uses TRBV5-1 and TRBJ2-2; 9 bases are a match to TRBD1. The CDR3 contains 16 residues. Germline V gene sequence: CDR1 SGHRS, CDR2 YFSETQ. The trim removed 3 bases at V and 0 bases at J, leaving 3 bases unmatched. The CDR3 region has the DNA TGCGCCAGCAGCTCCACAGGGGGCACGAACACCGGGGAGCTGTTTTTT. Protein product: CASSSTGGTNTGELFF.

The DNA of the CDR3 is TGCAGCGTTGATCCGGGGTGGGTCAATGAGCAGTTCTTC. Protein sequence: CSVDPGWVNEQFF. The chain combines TRBV29-1 with TRBJ2-1; D may be TRBD2 (5 bases). CDR1 is SQVTM, CDR2 ANQGSEA, per germline. Trimming took 3 bases from V and 6 from J, leaving 12 bases between them. This CDR3 spans 13 amino acids.

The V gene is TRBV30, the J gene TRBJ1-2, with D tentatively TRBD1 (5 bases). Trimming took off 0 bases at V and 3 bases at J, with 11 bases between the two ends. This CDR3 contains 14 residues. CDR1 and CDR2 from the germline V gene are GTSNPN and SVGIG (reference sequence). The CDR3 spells CAWSVRQGYYGYTF. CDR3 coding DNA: TGTGCCTGGAGTGTAAGGCAGGGTTACTATGGCTACACCTTC.

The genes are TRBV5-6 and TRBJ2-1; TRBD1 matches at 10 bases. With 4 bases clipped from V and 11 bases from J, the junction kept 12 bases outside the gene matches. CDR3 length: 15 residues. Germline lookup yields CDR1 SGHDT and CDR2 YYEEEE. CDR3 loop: CASSPRPGTGVQQFF. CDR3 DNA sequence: TGTGCCAGCAGCCCACGTCCCGGGACAGGGGTCCAGCAGTTCTTC.

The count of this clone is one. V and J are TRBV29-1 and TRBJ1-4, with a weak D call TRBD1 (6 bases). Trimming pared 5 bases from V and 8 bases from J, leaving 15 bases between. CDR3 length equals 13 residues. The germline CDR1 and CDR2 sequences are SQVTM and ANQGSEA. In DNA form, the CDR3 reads TGCAGCGTTAACAGGGAGGGAACGGAAAAACTGTTTTTT. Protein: CSVNREGTEKLFF. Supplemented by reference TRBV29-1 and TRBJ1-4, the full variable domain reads SAVISQKPSRDICQRGTSLTIQCQVDSQVTMMFWYRQQPGQSLTLIATANQGSEATYESGFVIDKFPISRPNLTFSTLTVSNMSPEDSSIYLCSVNREGTEKLFFGSGTQLSVL.

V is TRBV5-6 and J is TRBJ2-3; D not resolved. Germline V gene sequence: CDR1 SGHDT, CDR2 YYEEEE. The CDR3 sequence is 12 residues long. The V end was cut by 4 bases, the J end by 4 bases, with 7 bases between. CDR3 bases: TGTGCCAGCAGCCCGGGTGCAGATACGCAGTATTTT. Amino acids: CASSPGADTQYF.

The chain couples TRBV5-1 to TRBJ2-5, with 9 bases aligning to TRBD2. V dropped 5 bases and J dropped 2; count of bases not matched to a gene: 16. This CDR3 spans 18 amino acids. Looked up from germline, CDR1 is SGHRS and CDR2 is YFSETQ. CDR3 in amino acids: CASSGSGSSRGGQETQYF. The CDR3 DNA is TGCGCCAGCAGTGGTAGCGGGAGCTCACGTGGGGGTCAAGAGACCCAGTACTTC.

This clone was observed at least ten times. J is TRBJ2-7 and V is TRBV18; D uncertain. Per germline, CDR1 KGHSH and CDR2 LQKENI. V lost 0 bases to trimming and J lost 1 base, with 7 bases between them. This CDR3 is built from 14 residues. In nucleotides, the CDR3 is TGTGCCAGCTCACCACCGGGCATATCCTACGAGCAGTACTTC. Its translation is CASSPPGISYEQYF. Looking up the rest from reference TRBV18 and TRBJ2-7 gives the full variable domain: NAGVMQNPRHLVRRRGQEARLRCSPMKGHSHVYWYRQLPEEGLKFMVYLQKENIIDESGMPKERFSAEFPKEGPSILRIQQVVRGDSAAYFCASSPPGISYEQYFGPGTRLTVT.

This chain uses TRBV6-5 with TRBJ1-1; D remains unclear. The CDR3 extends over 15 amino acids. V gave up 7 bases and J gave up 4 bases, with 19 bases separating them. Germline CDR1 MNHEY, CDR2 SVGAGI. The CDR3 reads CASTFIGRWGTEAFF. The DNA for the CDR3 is TGTGCCAGCACCTTTATAGGGAGATGGGGCACTGAAGCTTTCTTT.

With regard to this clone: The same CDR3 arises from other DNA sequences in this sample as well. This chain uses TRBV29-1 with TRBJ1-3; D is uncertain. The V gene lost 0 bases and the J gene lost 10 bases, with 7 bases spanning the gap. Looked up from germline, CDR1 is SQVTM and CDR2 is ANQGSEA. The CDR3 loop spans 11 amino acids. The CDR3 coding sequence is TGCAGCGTTGAAGAAGGAGGAACCATATATTTT. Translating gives CSVEEGGTIYF.

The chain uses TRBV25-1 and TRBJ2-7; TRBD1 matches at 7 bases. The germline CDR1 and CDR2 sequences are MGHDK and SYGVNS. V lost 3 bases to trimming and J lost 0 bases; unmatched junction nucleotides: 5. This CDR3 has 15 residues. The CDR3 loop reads CASSDRGILSYEQYF. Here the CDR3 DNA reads TGTGCCAGCAGTGACAGGGGGATCCTCTCCTACGAGCAGTACTTC.